This T cell receptor beta chain was observed in a study of CD8+ T cells in alopecia areata. Looking at the study overall: Treatment comprised oral tofacitinib, 5 to 10 mg twice daily, in treated patients.

It was from alopecia areata patients that lesional scalp punch biopsies and peripheral blood were collected. This clone was seen only a few times. Reverse transcription of extracted RNA yielded cDNA, which provided the sequencing template. Assay used: immunoSEQ multiplex PCR; TCRdb lists only in-frame clones, some missing. The table lists 150,000 or so clones, over 80% of them singletons. The clonotype originates from a human donor with alopecia areata. Sample: CD8+ T cells sorted from blood, taken at week 0.

Here the CDR3 reads CASSPGTGDQPQHF. In nucleotides, the CDR3 is TGTGCCAGCAGCCCAGGGACAGGGGATCAGCCCCAGCATTTT. The rearrangement links TRBV7-8 to TRBJ1-5; 10 bases are a match to TRBD1. CDR3 length equals 14 residues. Germline-derived CDR1 and CDR2 are SGHVS and FQNEAQ. V was clipped by 5 bases and J by 5 bases; unmatched bases: 3. The whole variable domain, filled in from reference TRBV7-8 and TRBJ1-5, reads GAGVSQSPRYKVAKRGQDVALRCDPISGHVSLFWYQQALGQGPEFLTYFQNEAQLDKSGLPSDRFFAERPEGSVSTLKIQRTQQEDSAVYLCASSPGTGDQPQHFGDGTRLSIL.